A single TCR beta chain is shown here with its context. This clone has only one observation. Its specific antigen is unknown. Qualities for individual bases were not recorded, and no much larger clone is one base off. The sample comes from a study of cytomegalovirus exposure and HLA in healthy donors (dated by TCRdb to the late 2010s). Regarding the complete study: In an earlier analysis of several hundred of the donors, roughly 300 Gb of sequence data and 117 million unique TCR beta sequences from about 179 million T cells were reported. An early release that covered around 590 HLA-typed donors contained around 300 gigabases of sequencing data and about 93 million unique TCR sequences. Of the roughly 400 genotyped donors, over 70% fell in the genetic ancestry cluster associated with self-reported Caucasian donors. The study aimed to test whether cataloging public T cell receptors could reveal signatures of past pathogen exposure. The T cell repertoires of 700 or so subjects were profiled by immunosequencing and related to cytomegalovirus serostatus. A separate validation cohort of roughly 130 different subjects was used in addition to the roughly 620-subject first cohort. To predict cytomegalovirus infection status, the study combined high-throughput TCR immunosequencing, statistical association of individual TCRs with disease status, and machine learning. A later analysis re-examined previously published TCR beta repertoires from over 500 donors and added high-resolution HLA genotyping to investigate patterns of TCR occurrence. Rather than drawing on any new phenotypic data, the later analysis identified candidate immune exposures from TCR beta sequences and the way those sequences occurred across donors. An earlier analysis of several hundred of the donors applied high-throughput TCR beta sequencing to assess whether each TCR beta V gene segment acted as functional or pseudogenic. Donor age, sex, ethnicity and CMV serostatus were compiled together with the repertoire data. A later genetic analysis took genome-wide SNP genotypes for about 65% of the roughly 670 donors and used that subset as a discovery cohort. All discovery cohort repertoires had been generated using a single sequencing platform. HLA typing included class I and class II loci at four-digit resolution. Typing coverage varied by locus: roughly 629-630 donors for A, B, C, DRB1 and DQB1; roughly 500 for DQA1; around 610 for DPA1; approximately 490 for DPB1. A few DR-DQ haplotypes were treated as single units for association and clustering because of strong linkage in the cohort. On average, approximately 250,000 unique TCR beta nucleotide sequences were sequenced per donor among 300 to 500 genotyped donors of the cohort, with roughly 18% of those sequences being non-productive. Study-wide findings and limitations: Because some donors lacked HLA typing at each locus, the association tests relied only on the typed subset. In a later genetic analysis, fewer N-insertions in productive TCRs were reported among donors in an Asian-associated ancestry cluster than the 666-donor mean. Only TCR beta chains were sequenced in this cohort, and the absence of alpha or paired-chain data limited detectable features. In an earlier analysis of roughly 500 of the donors, most TCR beta V segments appeared in productive rearrangements about 87% or about 30% of the time, broadly matching IMGT annotations. A further reported finding was that TCR beta sequences accurately predicted the HLA-A and HLA-B alleles for most subjects in the first cohort. Most CMV-associated TCR beta chains appeared to be HLA-restricted in a later analysis, and the HLA associations seemed to be driven largely by CMV exposure. A later analysis found that HLA-associated TCR beta chains were more clonally expanded and had lower generation probabilities than equally common non-associated chains. Immune exposure information for the cohort was limited to CMV serostatus. In a later analysis, the rate of TCR association differed among HLA loci, with DRB1 alleles having the most associated TCRs and HLA-C alleles having the fewest. In both the original and validation cohorts, the classifier was reported to diagnose cytomegalovirus status with high specificity and sensitivity. Because the 87-base-pair reads could not distinguish some IMGT-functional V segments, including TRBV6-2 and TRBV6-3, those segments were excluded. Assigning TCR associations to individual alleles was difficult when HLA alleles, especially DR and DQ, strongly co-occurred. Because counts were too low, some 17 rarely observed V segments, including chromosome 9 orphons, were excluded from the earlier analysis of 587 of the donors. The study listed around 160 TCR beta chains as associated with cytomegalovirus. A cluster of highly shared sequence variants was judged likely to represent a technical artifact of the sequencing pipeline. The authors suggested that the approach could potentially be extended to other disease states and immunological phenotypes. Across donors, most TCR sequences were observed very rarely, whereas some public TCRs were present in many individuals. A later analysis associated 16,951 TCR beta sequences with specific HLA alleles at a false discovery rate of 0.05. In vitro tests confirmed that a few of the cytomegalovirus-associated TCR beta chains recognize cytomegalovirus antigens. Linkage disequilibrium might explain the correlated functional status among segregating V segments, but an unknown experimental factor could not be excluded. Presence/absence analyses assumed roughly uniform sequencing depth across donors, an assumption that may not hold. Several of the top co-occurrence clusters appeared to be linked to parvovirus B19, influenza, CMV and Epstein-Barr virus, according to a later analysis. V-gene and J-gene trimming of TCR beta chains was associated with a missense DCLRE1C variant in a later genetic analysis, and the association was replicated in an independent cohort.

The library was generated by the immunoSEQ multiplex PCR assay. The multiplex PCR relied on a mix of 60 forward primers for TCR Vbeta segments and 13 reverse primers for TCR Jbeta segments. The CDR3 region of rearranged TCR beta genes was amplified from genomic DNA by a multiplex PCR assay. The amplified TCR beta libraries were sequenced on the Illumina HiSeq System as 87-base-pair reads. The original methods were these. A later analysis counted approximately 74 million unique TCR beta chains across the 650 to 800 repertoires, and some 11 million of these chains were shared by at least two donors. To remove PCR and sequencing errors, raw reads were error-corrected and collapsed into unique sequences using a nearest-neighbor algorithm that merged closely related sequences. To assign V, D and J gene segments, CDR3 sequences were aligned to IMGT reference sequences. For a sequence to be retained, at least a six-nucleotide match to both a V gene segment and a J gene segment was required. A rearrangement counted as productive if the CDR3 had no stop codons and remained in frame with V and J, and every other rearrangement counted as non-productive. Following IMGT convention, CDR3 was defined as the stretch from the second conserved V-encoded cysteine up to the conserved J-encoded phenylalanine. The earlier analysis of 550 to 650 of the donors excluded any sequence lacking an unambiguous match to a single V gene segment. An earlier analysis of some 610 of the donors called V segments functional above 56.7% productive rearrangements and segregating when the between-donor standard deviation exceeded 5%. A statistical classification framework was built for diagnosing cytomegalovirus status from the catalog of TCR beta chain sequences. In a later analysis, TCR nucleotide sequences were compared against IMGT/GENE-DB human TR gene sequences so that V and J genes could be assigned. A later analysis assigned CDR3 sequences and most-parsimonious VDJ recombination scenarios with the TCRdist pipeline. In a later analysis, each TCR beta chain was defined by its CDR3 amino acid sequence together with its V-gene family, and reads lacking a unique V-gene family were excluded. In a later analysis, 550 to 650 highly shared, low-generation-probability nucleotide sequences were removed to address suspected cross-contamination and a sequencing artifact. In a later analysis, a clonal expansion index for each public chain was calculated from normalized within-repertoire ranks of inferred template counts. In a later analysis, generation probabilities were computed using a VDJ recombination model fitted to out-of-frame rearrangements, and the results were checked against IGoR. A later analysis scored TCR-TCR, TCR-HLA and TCR-CMV co-occurrence with hypergeometric tests, applying a repertoire-size bias correction to TCR pairs. False discovery rates were estimated in a later analysis by permuting HLA or CMV assignments 20 times. A later analysis grouped co-occurring TCRs with DBSCAN, adding TCRdist sequence similarity when clustering within HLA-allele-positive subsets. Repertoires with fewer than 30,000 or more than 120,000 public chains, plus five repertoires with anomalous nucleotide sharing, were excluded from co-occurrence clustering. TCRdb retrieved this table from immuneACCESS and kept in-frame rearrangements only. Not all clones are present; in checked studies, unresolved V genes account for under half, and no reason is known for the remainder. The DNA was the basis for D and trimming; V, J and clone size are from that table. A total of more than 150,000 clones appear in this sample, 82% of them only once. The ten largest account for more than 1.5% of the sample.

In the germline V gene, CDR1 corresponds to SGHDT and CDR2 to YYEEEE. The germline V end is reduced by 0 bases and the J end by 3 bases; junction bases left unmatched: 7. The CDR3 holds 17 amino acids from the cysteine to the phenylalanine. This entry keeps only the CDR3 DNA: 51 bases, framed from base 1. The cohort consisted of hundreds of healthy bone marrow donors. At the time of sampling, every cohort member was nominally healthy, though immune exposures that went unrecorded were likely present. The donor was CMV seronegative and belonged to the group of 352 seronegative cohort members. Each donor provided a peripheral blood sample, and peripheral blood mononuclear cells were used for TCR beta sequencing. The Qiagen DNeasy Blood Extraction Kit was used to extract genomic DNA from the blood cell samples.

Sample: PBMCs. The sequence was collected from a man aged 40-49 years in good health and CMV-seronegative. The rearranged segments are TRBV5-6 and TRBJ2-7, with 12 junctional bases fitting TRBD2. CDR3 protein: CASSLVGLAGGVYEQYF. DNA sequence: TGTGCCAGCAGCTTGGTAGGGCTAGCGGGAGGGGTCTACGAGCAGTACTTC.